This TCR beta chain derives from a study of blood T cells in healthy people across ages. General observations from the study: Observed TCR beta diversity showed a strong correlation with the percentage of naive T cells as measured by flow cytometry.

V was clipped by 3 bases and J by 2 bases, with 15 bases between them. Germline CDR1 and CDR2: MGHDK and SYGVNS. The length of the CDR3 is 16 residues. Details on this clonotype: Its specificity is unknown.

A second 7 to 11 cycle PCR used barcoded and J-beta primers. Each cDNA molecule was tagged by a template-switch adaptor that had 12 random nucleotides. Via MiXCR, TCRdb re-called the 5' RACE reads, giving one row per CDR3 protein. The sample includes about 680,000 distinct CDR3 sequences, about half of them seen just once. The sample consisted of blood. V is TRBV25-1 and J is TRBJ2-3; no firm D call. The sequence came from a woman aged 55 to 70 in good health. The CDR3 DNA follows: TGTGCCAGCAGTGATCCTAGGACCACGTTCACAGATACGCAGTATTTT. Its translation is CASSDPRTTFTDTQYF.